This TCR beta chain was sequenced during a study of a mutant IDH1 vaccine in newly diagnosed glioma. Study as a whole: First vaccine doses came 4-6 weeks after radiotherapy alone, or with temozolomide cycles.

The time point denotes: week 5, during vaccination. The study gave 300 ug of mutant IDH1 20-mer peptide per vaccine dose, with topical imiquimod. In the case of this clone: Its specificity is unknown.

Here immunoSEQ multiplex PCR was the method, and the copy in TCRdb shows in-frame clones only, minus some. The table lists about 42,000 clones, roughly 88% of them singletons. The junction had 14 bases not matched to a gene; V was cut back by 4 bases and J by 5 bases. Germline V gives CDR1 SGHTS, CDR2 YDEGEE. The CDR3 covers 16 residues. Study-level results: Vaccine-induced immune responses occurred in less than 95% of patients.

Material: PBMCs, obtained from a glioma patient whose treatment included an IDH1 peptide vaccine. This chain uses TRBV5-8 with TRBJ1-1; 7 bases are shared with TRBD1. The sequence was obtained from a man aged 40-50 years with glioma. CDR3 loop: CASSILRQGGRTEAFF. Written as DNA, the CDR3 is TGTGCCAGCAGCATACTTAGACAGGGAGGGAGGACTGAAGCTTTCTTT.